The T cell receptor (beta chain) described here comes from a study of blood T cell repertoires in COVID-19 (dated by TCRdb to 2018 to 2021). For the study in its entirety: Collaborator samples came from the United States, Italy and Spain and covered acute and convalescent phases of COVID-19. The material from the prospective study consisted of cDNA or gDNA derived from T cells, B-cell-depleted T cells, or PBMCs. Subjects who had been exposed to COVID-19, were actively infected with it, or had recovered from it provided the deeply sampled blood TCRbeta repertoires that made up the dataset. The repertoires were made available in a free public database intended to serve as a resource for research on the immune response to SARS-CoV-2. The samples were drawn from the first 160 participants of the ongoing ImmuneRACE study and from 1,254 subjects provided by 6 global collaborators. The sample metadata nearly always contained a de-identified subject ID, COVID-19 status, age in years and sex. Where available, HLA class I and class II types were taken from metadata supplied by the sample provider and were not determined by assay-based typing.

The immunoSEQ Assay, a bias-controlled multiplex PCR, was used to amplify TCRbeta CDR3 regions from genomic DNA. As for the authors' bioinformatics: Nucleated cell counts per sample were estimated from amplification of reference gene primers within the assay. To quantify the absolute abundance of each unique TCRbeta CDR3 rearrangement, sequence reads were collapsed and filtered. Productive Simpson clonality was computed per sample as the square root of Simpson's diversity index over productive rearrangements. The table comes from immuneACCESS by way of TCRdb, which keeps in-frame sequences with V and J called. Part of the clones is missing from these tables; in studies checked, under half for an unresolved V gene and the rest for unknown reasons. V, J and clone size were drawn from that table, and D and trimming were deduced from the DNA. For this sample there are some 70,000 clones; about nine tenths appear just once. 5.5% to 8% of the sample rests with the top ten.

On this clone: Its specific antigen is unknown. The sample holds no much larger clone one base away, and base qualities are not on file.

Each collaborating institution followed its own protocols to collect whole blood in K2EDTA tubes. For TCRbeta analysis, collaborators shipped samples as frozen whole blood, isolated PBMCs, or DNA extracted from either of those sample types. Study-wide conclusions, independent of this receptor: Clinical and demographic metadata were provided uncurated, with the amount varying by source and participant.

Based on the germline V gene (reference sequence), the CDR1 and CDR2 sequences are MNHNY and SVGAGI. The CDR3 covers 15 residues, taking in both the cysteine and the phenylalanine. Kept here is only the CDR3 DNA, which spans 45 bases and is read in frame from base 1. V is reduced by 2 bases and J by 0 bases, leaving a spacing of 10 bases between them. This clonotype was sampled from a man aged 50 to 60 with active COVID-19. The sequenced material came from peripheral blood. Recombination linked TRBV6-6 to TRBJ1-1; the D gene cannot be resolved reliably. The DNA sequence is given as TGTGCCAGCAGTTACGTCGTCGCGTTGAACACTGAAGCTTTCTTT. Its translation reads: CASSYVVALNTEAFF.